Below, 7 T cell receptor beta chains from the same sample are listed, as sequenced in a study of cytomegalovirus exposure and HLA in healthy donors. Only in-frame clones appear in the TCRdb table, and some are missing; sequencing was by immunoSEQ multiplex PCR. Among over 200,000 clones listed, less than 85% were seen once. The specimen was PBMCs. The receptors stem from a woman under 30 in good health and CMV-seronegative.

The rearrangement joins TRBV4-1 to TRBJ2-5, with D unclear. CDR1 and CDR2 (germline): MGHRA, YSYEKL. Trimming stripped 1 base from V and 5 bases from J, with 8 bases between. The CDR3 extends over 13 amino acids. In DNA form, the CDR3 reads TGCGCCAGCAGCCAAGTCCTGCTGGAGACCCAGTACTTC. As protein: CASSQVLLETQYF.

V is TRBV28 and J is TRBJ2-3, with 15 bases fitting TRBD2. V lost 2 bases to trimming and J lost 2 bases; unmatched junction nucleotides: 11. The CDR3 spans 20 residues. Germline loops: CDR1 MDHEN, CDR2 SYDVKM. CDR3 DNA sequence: TGTGCCAGCAGTTTAGGGACCTACGGACTAGCGGGAGGGAACACAGATACGCAGTATTTT. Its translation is CASSLGTYGLAGGNTDTQYF. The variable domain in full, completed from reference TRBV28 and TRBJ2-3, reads DVKVTQSSRYLVKRTGEKVFLECVQDMDHENMFWYRQDPGLGLRLIYFSYDVKMKEKGDIPEGYSVSREKKERFSLILESASTNQTSMYLCASSLGTYGLAGGNTDTQYFGPGTRLTVL.

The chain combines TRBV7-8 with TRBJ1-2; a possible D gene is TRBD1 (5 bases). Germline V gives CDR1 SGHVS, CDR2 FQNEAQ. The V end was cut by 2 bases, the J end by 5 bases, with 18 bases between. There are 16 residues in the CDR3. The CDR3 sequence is CASSLLPGVEGYGYTF. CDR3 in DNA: TGTGCCAGCAGCTTACTACCGGGGGTAGAGGGGTATGGCTACACCTTC. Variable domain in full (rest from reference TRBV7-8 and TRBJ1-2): GAGVSQSPRYKVAKRGQDVALRCDPISGHVSLFWYQQALGQGPEFLTYFQNEAQLDKSGLPSDRFFAERPEGSVSTLKIQRTQQEDSAVYLCASSLLPGVEGYGYTFGSGTRLTVV.

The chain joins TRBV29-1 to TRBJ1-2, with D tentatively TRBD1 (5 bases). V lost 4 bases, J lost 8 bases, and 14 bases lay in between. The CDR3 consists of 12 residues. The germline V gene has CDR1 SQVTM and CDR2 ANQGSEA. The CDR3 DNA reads TGCAGCGTTGTGTCAGGGCCCGGGGGCTACACCTTC. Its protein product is CSVVSGPGGYTF.

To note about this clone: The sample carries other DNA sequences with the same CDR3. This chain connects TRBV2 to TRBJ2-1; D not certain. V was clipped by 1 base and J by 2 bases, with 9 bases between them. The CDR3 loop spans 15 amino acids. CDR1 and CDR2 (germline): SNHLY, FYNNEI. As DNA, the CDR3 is TGTGCCAGCAGTGAAGAGGCTGGGGCCTACAATGAGCAGTTCTTC. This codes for CASSEEAGAYNEQFF.

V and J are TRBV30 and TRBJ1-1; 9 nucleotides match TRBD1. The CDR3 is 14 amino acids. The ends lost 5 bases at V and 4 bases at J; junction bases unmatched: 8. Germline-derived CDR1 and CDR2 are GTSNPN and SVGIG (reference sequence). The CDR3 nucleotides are TGTGCCTGGGAGCGGGGACAGGGCCCCACTGAAGCTTTCTTT. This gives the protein CAWERGQGPTEAFF.

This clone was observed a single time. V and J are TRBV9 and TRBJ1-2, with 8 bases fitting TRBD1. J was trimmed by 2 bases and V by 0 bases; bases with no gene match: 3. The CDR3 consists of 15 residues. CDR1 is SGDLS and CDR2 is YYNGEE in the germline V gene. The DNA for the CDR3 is TGTGCCAGCAGCGTAGGTGGGACAGGCAACTATGGCTACACCTTC. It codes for CASSVGGTGNYGYTF.